The 17 T cell receptor beta chains given below trace back to one sample, sequenced in a study of T cell responses to AZD1222 COVID-19 vaccine. TCRdb's copy holds only in-frame clones and misses some; the assay was immunoSEQ multiplex PCR. This repertoire shows more than 95,000 clones, about 88% found once; its top ten account for around 30%. This specimen was peripheral blood, taken on day 0 of AZD1222 vaccination. The origin of the receptors is an adult in good health.

This clone was recorded once. The chain combines TRBV5-4 with TRBJ1-6, with 9 nucleotides matching TRBD1. With 0 bases clipped from V and 9 bases from J, the junction kept 7 bases outside the gene matches. The CDR3 spans 16 residues. Germline V gene lookup returns CDR1 SGHNT and CDR2 YYREEE (reference sequence). The CDR3 DNA sequence: TGTGCCAGCAGCTTGGCCCAAGGGACAGGGCTTTCACCCCTCCACTTT. Amino acid sequence: CASSLAQGTGLSPLHF.

The chain recombines TRBV5-1 with TRBJ2-3, with 10 bases matching TRBD2. Germline V CDR1 and CDR2: SGHRS, YFSETQ. Unmatched junction bases numbered 2, after V lost 0 bases and J lost 1 base. The CDR3 covers 16 residues. CDR3 coding DNA: TGCGCCAGCAGCTTGGCCGGGACTAGCGGCACAGATACGCAGTATTTT. Translation: CASSLAGTSGTDTQYF.

The gene calls are TRBV6-2 or TRBV6-3 and TRBJ1-1, with TRBD1 matching 9 bases. The CDR3 has 12 amino acids. CDR1 and CDR2 from the germline V gene are MNHEY and SVGEGT. V lost 6 bases and J lost 10; bases outside the gene matches: 6. The chain's CDR3 is CASSLRQGGAFF. The CDR3 DNA follows: TGTGCCAGCAGCCTTCGACAGGGGGGAGCTTTCTTT.

The chain uses TRBV7-9 and TRBJ2-1; TRBD2 might be the D (5 bases). The length of the CDR3 is 13 residues. CDR1 is SEHNR and CDR2 is FQNEAQ in the germline V gene (reference sequence). V gave up 8 bases and J gave up 9 bases, with 17 bases separating them. The CDR3 DNA follows: TGTGCCAGCTCGACAATTGGGGAGCGTGAGCAGTTCTTC. Its protein is CASSTIGEREQFF.

The J gene is TRBJ1-2, the V gene TRBV24-1; unclear D gene. The CDR3 is made up of 13 amino acids. The germline V gene encodes CDR1 KGHDR and CDR2 SFDVKD. V was trimmed by 4 bases and J by 7 bases, leaving 12 bases between them. This CDR3 is CATSDHDSTGYTF. The CDR3 coding sequence is TGTGCCACCAGTGACCACGACTCAACTGGCTACACCTTC.

V gene TRBV27 combines with J gene TRBJ2-7, with no clear D. The CDR3 sequence is 12 residues long. V was cut by 6 bases and J by 5 bases, with 11 bases left in between. Germline CDR1 reads MNHEY; CDR2 reads SMNVEV (reference sequence). CDR3 amino acids: CASRFGTNEQYF. CDR3 bases: TGTGCCAGCAGATTCGGAACGAACGAGCAGTACTTC.

Concerning this clone itself: The junction shows a germline mismatch at one end, possibly a read error. V gene TRBV7-7 combines with J gene TRBJ2-1; tentatively, D is TRBD2 (5 bases). The V gene's germline CDR1 is SSHAT and CDR2 FNYEAQ (reference sequence). This CDR3 contains 13 residues. CDR3 protein: CASSNGLNNEQFF. The CDR3 DNA follows: TGTGCTAGCAGCAACGGACTCAACAATGAGCAGTTCTTC.

This chain joins TRBV11-1 and TRBJ1-6; D perhaps matches TRBD1 (5 bases). The CDR3 covers 14 residues. Germline V gene lookup returns CDR1 SGHAT and CDR2 FQDESV (reference sequence). Deletions cut 5 bases from V and 10 bases from J, with 15 bases between. In DNA, the CDR3 is TGTGCCAGCAGCCACGGGACTCTGGGGTCACCCCTCCACTTT. Translation gives CASSHGTLGSPLHF. The complete variable domain, with remaining parts taken from reference TRBV11-1 and TRBJ1-6, reads EAEVAQSPRYKITEKSQAVAFWCDPISGHATLYWYRQILGQGPELLVQFQDESVVDDSQLPKDRFSAERLKGVDSTLKIQPAELGDSAMYLCASSHGTLGSPLHFGNGTRLTVT.

The J gene is TRBJ1-5, the V gene TRBV7-9; D is undetermined. The germline V and J ends were trimmed by 5 bases and 2 bases, with 13 bases remaining between them. The CDR3 loop spans 15 amino acids. Germline V gene sequence: CDR1 SEHNR, CDR2 FQNEAQ (reference sequence). The CDR3, as DNA: TGTGCCAGCAGCGCAAGTAGTGTTGGCAATCAGCCCCAGCATTTT. This encodes CASSASSVGNQPQHF.

The rearrangement joins TRBV6-2 or TRBV6-3 to TRBJ2-7; 10 bases are shared with TRBD2. Trimming cost V 0 bases and J 2 bases; bases outside gene matches: 7. This CDR3 spans 17 amino acids. Germline CDR1 MNHEY, CDR2 SVGEGT. The CDR3 DNA follows: TGTGCCAGCAGTTACTCAATTGATGGACTAGCGGCCTACGAGCAGTACTTC. Translating gives CASSYSIDGLAAYEQYF.

The chain is built from TRBV11-2 and TRBJ1-1, with 7 bases fitting TRBD1. CDR1 and CDR2 from the germline V gene are SGHAT and FQNNGV. The CDR3 covers 14 residues. V trimming: 5 bases; J trimming: 4 bases; junction bases outside the gene matches: 7. Written as DNA, the CDR3 is TGTGCCAGCAGCGTAGTTACAGGGGCCACTGAAGCTTTCTTT. It translates to CASSVVTGATEAFF. Variable domain in full (rest from reference TRBV11-2 and TRBJ1-1): EAGVAQSPRYKIIEKRQSVAFWCNPISGHATLYWYQQILGQGPKLLIQFQNNGVVDDSQLPKDRFSAERLKGVDSTLKIQPAKLEDSAVYLCASSVVTGATEAFFGQGTRLTVV.

The genes are TRBV5-4 and TRBJ2-5, with TRBD2 identical over 7 bases. V trimming: 0 bases; J trimming: 5 bases; junction bases outside the gene matches: 7. This CDR3 region has 15 residues. Germline V gene sequence: CDR1 SGHNT, CDR2 YYREEE (reference sequence). The chain's CDR3 is CASSLGGGSLETQYF. In nucleotides, the CDR3 is TGTGCCAGCAGCTTGGGGGGCGGGAGTCTTGAGACCCAGTACTTC.

The chain recombines TRBV7-3 with TRBJ2-1; 11 nucleotides align to TRBD2. The ends lost 2 bases at V and 6 bases at J; junction bases unmatched: 6. CDR1 is SGHTA, CDR2 FQGTGA, per germline. The CDR3 has 16 residues. CDR3 amino acids: CASSLSPLAGGNEQFF. The CDR3 DNA reads as TGTGCCAGCAGCTTATCCCCGCTAGCGGGAGGCAATGAGCAGTTCTTC.

V usage is TRBV7-2 and J usage is TRBJ2-1; TRBD2 is a possible D gene (5 bases). Trimming cost V 6 bases and J 10 bases, with 22 bases left between them. Germline values: CDR1 SGHTA, CDR2 FQGNSA. The CDR3 has 15 amino acids. The CDR3 DNA follows: TGTGCCAGCAGACTTCCCGGGATCGATAGTCAGGAGCAGTTCTTC. Protein sequence: CASRLPGIDSQEQFF.

The rearrangement links TRBV7-8 to TRBJ1-2; tentatively, D is TRBD1 (6 bases). The CDR3 covers 14 residues. The ends were cut back, 2 bases at V and 2 bases at J, with 9 bases in the middle. CDR1 and CDR2 (germline): SGHVS, FQNEAQ. This CDR3 is CASSLSRGNYGYTF. In DNA form, the CDR3 reads TGTGCCAGCAGCTTATCGAGGGGGAACTATGGCTACACCTTC.

The CDR3, as DNA: TGTGCCAGCAGGCCCTGGACAGGGAACACCGGGGAGCTGTTTTTT. It specifies CASRPWTGNTGELFF. The gene calls are TRBV7-2 and TRBJ2-2, with 7 bases lining up with TRBD1. CDR3 length: 15 residues. V was pared by 6 bases and J by 1 base, with 5 bases of the junction left unmatched. Germline-derived CDR1 and CDR2 are SGHTA and FQGNSA.

V usage is TRBV18 and J usage is TRBJ2-6; 9 bases agree with TRBD1. Germline loops: CDR1 KGHSH, CDR2 LQKENI. V trimming: 6 bases; J trimming: 4 bases; junction bases outside the gene matches: 10. The CDR3 spans 17 residues. The chain's CDR3 is CASSPPGQGAGANVLTF. CDR3 nucleotides: TGTGCCAGCTCCCCTCCGGGACAGGGAGCCGGGGCCAACGTCCTGACTTTC.